This entry describes one T cell receptor (beta chain). The V end was cut by 0 bases, the J end by 6 bases, with 6 bases between. The CDR3 has 13 residues. CDR1 and CDR2 from the germline V gene are SGHTA and FQGNSA. The data derive from a study of OX40 agonist ivuxolimab in advanced cancers. At the level of the study: Aged roughly 23 to 79 with a mean of approximately 60 years, they were around 83% male.

Measured with immunoSEQ multiplex PCR; TCRdb has only the in-frame clones, and not every one. The sample shows 98,000 or so clones, 85% to 90% of them seen only once. The chain recombines TRBV7-2 with TRBJ2-1; no reliable D call. This sequence originates from an adult with an advanced solid tumor such as melanoma, head and neck, liver or kidney cancer. The specimen comprised CD4+ or CD8+ T cells sorted from blood, sampled in a trial of the OX40 agonist ivuxolimab. The CDR3 loop reads CASSLATANEQFF. In DNA, the CDR3 is TGTGCCAGCAGCTTAGCCACGGCCAATGAGCAGTTCTTC.